This TCR beta chain appears in the sequencing data of a study of vaccination effects on CD4 cells after COVID-19. Worth noting for this clone: Its specificity is unknown.

In the ViraFEST assay, antigen-specific CD4+ clonotypes were identified by expansion after peptide-pool stimulation. A roughly 10-day culture period preceded the isolation of CD4+ T cells. BNT162b2 vaccine or mRNA-1273 vaccine was given to participants in two doses. It was with approximately 10 IU/ml IL-2 and about 10 ug/ml peptides that more than 1.5 million PBMC per well were cultured. Trimming removed 2 bases at V and 0 bases at J, with 11 bases between. There are 16 residues in the CDR3. The germline CDR1 and CDR2 sequences are MNHEY and SVGAGI. Sequencing was performed with immunoSEQ multiplex PCR; in TCRdb, only in-frame clones are kept and a portion is missing. Of about 31,000 clones listed, less than 80% are singletons.

The rearrangement uses TRBV6-5 and TRBJ2-1; perhaps TRBD2 as D (6 bases). The material sequenced was CD4+ T cells from PBMCs cultured with SARS-CoV-2 spike peptides, taken after COVID-19 vaccination. The sequence was obtained from a human donor who received a COVID-19 vaccine. The CDR3 DNA follows: TGTGCCAGCAGTTACCTTAGCGGCAGCTCCTACAATGAGCAGTTCTTC. It specifies CASSYLSGSSYNEQFF.